The 24 T cell receptor beta chains presented below share a single source sample, sequenced in a study of blood T cell repertoires in COVID-19. Sequencing was performed with immunoSEQ multiplex PCR; in TCRdb, only in-frame clones are kept and a portion is missing. The repertoire holds about 270,000 clones, 81% seen once, with roughly 2.9% in the top ten. The sequencing sample was made of peripheral blood. These receptors all come from a woman aged 55-70 years with active or convalescent COVID-19.

V and J are TRBV4-1 and TRBJ2-2; TRBD1 aligns across 8 bases. The CDR3 totals 14 residues. J gave up 4 bases and V 3 bases, and 1 base lay outside the gene matches. The V gene's germline CDR1 is MGHRA and CDR2 YSYEKL. CDR3 loop: CASSQGQVTGELFF. Here the CDR3 DNA reads TGCGCCAGCAGCCAGGGACAGGTCACCGGGGAGCTGTTTTTT.

The rearrangement joins TRBV7-9 to TRBJ1-3, with D tentatively TRBD1 (6 bases). The CDR3 runs to 15 residues. Germline-derived CDR1 and CDR2 are SEHNR and FQNEAQ (reference sequence). Trimming removed 9 bases from V and 3 bases from J, with 18 bases in between. The CDR3 bases are TGTGCCAGTTCCGGGACACCCAACCGTGGAAACACCATATATTTT. It codes for CASSGTPNRGNTIYF. Full variable domain (remainder filled in from reference TRBV7-9 and TRBJ1-3): DTGVSQNPRHKITKRGQNVTFRCDPISEHNRLYWYRQTLGQGPEFLTYFQNEAQLEKSRLLSDRFSAERPKGSFSTLEIQRTEQGDSAMYLCASSGTPNRGNTIYFGEGSWLTVV.

The chain is built from TRBV15 and TRBJ2-3; D remains ambiguous. V lost 3 bases to trimming and J lost 4 bases, with 8 bases between them. The germline CDR1 and CDR2 sequences are LNHNV and YYDKDF (reference sequence). The CDR3 sequence is 13 residues long. The CDR3 nucleotides read TGTGCCACCAGCAGGGTAGCAGCAGATACGCAGTATTTT. Residues: CATSRVAADTQYF.

The gene calls are TRBV5-1 and TRBJ2-7; tentative D call: TRBD2 (5 bases). V was cut by 4 bases and J by 1 base, with 18 bases left in between. Looked up from germline, CDR1 is SGHRS and CDR2 is YFSETQ. The CDR3 is made up of 16 amino acids. The CDR3 sequence: CASSHGSKADSYEQYF. The CDR3 region has the DNA TGCGCCAGCAGCCATGGGAGTAAAGCTGATTCCTACGAGCAGTACTTC. Full variable domain (remainder filled in from reference TRBV5-1 and TRBJ2-7): KAGVTQTPRYLIKTRGQQVTLSCSPISGHRSVSWYQQTPGQGLQFLFEYFSETQRNKGNFPGRFSGRQFSNSRSEMNVSTLELGDSALYLCASSHGSKADSYEQYFGPGTRLTVT.

The chain is built from TRBV6-5 and TRBJ2-1; a weak D match, TRBD1 (7 bases). Looked up from germline, CDR1 is MNHEY and CDR2 is SVGAGI. The V and J ends lost 0 bases and 7 bases respectively, with 13 bases between them. The CDR3 sequence is 15 residues long. In DNA, the CDR3 is TGTGCCAGCAGTTACTCGGAGGGGGCAGGGAATGAGCAGTTCTTC. Protein sequence: CASSYSEGAGNEQFF.

The rearrangement links TRBV19 to TRBJ1-3; no reliable D call. The germline V gene has CDR1 LNHDA and CDR2 SQIVND (reference sequence). This CDR3 spans 14 amino acids. Trimming removed 5 bases at V and 1 base at J, with 9 bases between. In DNA, the CDR3 is TGTGCCAGTAGTTTAACAGTGTCTGGAAACACCATATATTTT. This codes for CASSLTVSGNTIYF.

This chain uses TRBV19 with TRBJ1-2; 7 nucleotides agree with TRBD1. Losses at the gene ends were 2 bases for V and 8 bases for J; bases not matched to a gene: 11. CDR3 length: 15 residues. The germline V gene has CDR1 LNHDA and CDR2 SQIVND (reference sequence). The chain's CDR3 is CASSIWQGQWRGYTF. The CDR3 DNA follows: TGTGCCAGTAGTATATGGCAGGGACAGTGGCGGGGCTACACCTTC.

The chain carries TRBV7-2 and TRBJ1-6; TRBD1 might be the D (6 bases). From germline, CDR1 is SGHTA and CDR2 FQGNSA. The CDR3 has 15 residues. Trimming cost V 4 bases and J 0 bases, with 7 bases left between them. CDR3 loop: CASSSQGSYNSPLHF. The CDR3 bases are TGTGCCAGCAGCTCACAGGGCTCCTATAATTCACCCCTCCACTTT.

This clone was seen a handful of times. The chain links TRBV5-1 to TRBJ1-5; 7 nucleotides agree with TRBD1. The CDR3 is made up of 15 amino acids. Germline V gene sequence: CDR1 SGHRS, CDR2 YFSETQ. The V gene end was trimmed by 2 bases and the J gene end by 3 bases; junction bases not matched to a gene: 5. The DNA of the CDR3 is TGCGCCAGCAGCTTACAGGGGTTGGCCAATCAGCCCCAGCATTTT. Its protein is CASSLQGLANQPQHF. The full variable domain, rest sourced from reference TRBV5-1 and TRBJ1-5, is KAGVTQTPRYLIKTRGQQVTLSCSPISGHRSVSWYQQTPGQGLQFLFEYFSETQRNKGNFPGRFSGRQFSNSRSEMNVSTLELGDSALYLCASSLQGLANQPQHFGDGTRLSIL.

This chain connects TRBV12-3 or TRBV12-4 to TRBJ1-3, with D hard to call. The V end was cut by 4 bases, the J end by 4 bases, with 5 bases between. The CDR3 is 12 amino acids. CDR3 in amino acids: CASSYLGNTIYF. The CDR3 DNA sequence: TGTGCCAGCAGTTATCTGGGAAACACCATATATTTT.

The genes are TRBV7-9 and TRBJ1-5; D remains ambiguous. The CDR3 has 14 amino acids. Trimming cost V 1 base and J 3 bases, with 7 bases left between them. Germline lookup yields CDR1 SEHNR and CDR2 FQNEAQ (reference sequence). CDR3 DNA: TGTGCCAGCAGCTTAGGGGCTTACAATCAGCCCCAGCATTTT. The encoded protein is CASSLGAYNQPQHF.

This clone was seen just once. Other DNA sequences in this specimen translate into the identical CDR3. This chain uses TRBV20-1 with TRBJ2-7; D uncertain. The CDR3 sequence is 11 residues long. In germline, CDR1 is DFQATT, CDR2 SNEGSKA (reference sequence). Trimming took 2 bases from V and 5 from J, leaving 7 bases between them. Here the CDR3 reads CSARSGHEQYF. CDR3 in DNA: TGCAGTGCTAGATCAGGTCACGAGCAGTACTTC.

The gene calls are TRBV30 and TRBJ2-7; D may be TRBD1 (5 bases). The CDR3 contains 11 residues. Trimming took off 3 bases at V and 5 bases at J, with 8 bases between the two ends. Germline CDR1 GTSNPN, CDR2 SVGIG (reference sequence). The CDR3 is CAWRDNDEQYF. CDR3 bases: TGTGCCTGGAGGGACAATGACGAGCAGTACTTC.

This chain connects TRBV11-3 to TRBJ1-1; no definite D call. Per the germline V gene, CDR1 is SGHNT and CDR2 is YENEEA. The CDR3 contains 14 residues. Trimming left V 6 bases short and J 2 bases short, with 13 bases between. This chain's CDR3 is CASSFTGRNTEAFF. The CDR3 DNA is TGTGCCAGCAGTTTTACCGGGAGAAACACTGAAGCTTTCTTT.

This chain joins TRBV11-2 and TRBJ1-2; D may be TRBD1 (6 bases). The CDR3 extends over 16 amino acids. From germline, CDR1 is SGHAT and CDR2 FQNNGV. The V and J ends lost 5 bases and 4 bases respectively, with 20 bases between them. The CDR3 DNA is TGTGCCAGCAGCCCACTTAGATGGGCCAGGGGCTATGGCTACACCTTC. Protein product: CASSPLRWARGYGYTF.

CDR3 bases: TGTGCCAGCTCACCCTCTGTCAACACCTACGAGCAGTACTTC. This sequence encodes CASSPSVNTYEQYF. V usage is TRBV18 and J usage is TRBJ2-7; D gene unclear. The V gene's germline CDR1 is KGHSH and CDR2 LQKENI. The CDR3 is 14 amino acids. Trimming took 3 bases from V and 2 from J, leaving 11 bases between them.

J is TRBJ1-1 and V is TRBV6-5; 7 bases agree with TRBD1. The CDR3 length is 13 residues. Germline V gene lookup returns CDR1 MNHEY and CDR2 SVGAGI. Germline trimming cut 5 bases from V and 3 bases from J; bases unmatched to any gene: 3. The CDR3 loop is CASSPQGYTEAFF. For the CDR3, the DNA is TGTGCCAGCAGTCCACAGGGGTACACTGAAGCTTTCTTT.

CDR3 nucleotide sequence: TGTGCCAGCAGAACAGGCTTTAGTACGCAGTATTTT. It specifies CASRTGFSTQYF. The chain recombines TRBV6-5 with TRBJ2-3; maybe TRBD1 (5 bases). Germline V gives CDR1 MNHEY, CDR2 SVGAGI. Trimming stripped 6 bases from V and 8 bases from J, with 12 bases between. The CDR3 runs 12 residues.

This clone came up once. This chain links TRBV9 with TRBJ1-2; no definite D call. The CDR3 extends over 14 amino acids. Trimming stripped 0 bases from V and 2 bases from J, with 8 bases between. Germline assignment: CDR1 SGDLS and CDR2 YYNGEE. This CDR3 reads CASSVDSVNYGYTF. DNA of the CDR3: TGTGCCAGCAGCGTAGACTCGGTAAACTATGGCTACACCTTC.

V and J are TRBV12-3 or TRBV12-4 and TRBJ2-3, with D uncertain. The CDR3 spans 10 residues. Between the trimmed V and J ends, which lost 8 bases and 7 bases, there was a span of 7 bases. The CDR3 DNA is TGTGCCAGCTCGAGTTATACGCAGTATTTT. This sequence encodes CASSSYTQYF.

CDR3: CASSQGPRDRGEGYTF. Here the CDR3 DNA reads TGCGCCAGCAGCCAAGGGCCCCGGGACAGGGGAGAGGGCTACACCTTC. This chain connects TRBV4-3 to TRBJ1-2, with 10 bases lining up with TRBD1. Germline lookup yields CDR1 LGHNA and CDR2 YSLEER. The CDR3 totals 16 residues. The V gene end was trimmed by 1 base and the J gene end by 8 bases; junction bases not matched to a gene: 10.

This clone was seen only once. The gene calls are TRBV6-4 and TRBJ1-2; D gene ambiguous. V gave up 6 bases and J gave up 2 bases, with 16 bases separating them. This CDR3 region has 15 residues. Germline CDR1 is MRHNA and CDR2 is SNTAGT. The CDR3 DNA reads as TGTGCCAGCAGCCCGAGTTATTCAAGCAACTATGGCTACACCTTC. Translated: CASSPSYSSNYGYTF.

The chain is built from TRBV2 and TRBJ2-1; 11 bases agree with TRBD2. This CDR3 is built from 16 residues. Trimming took 1 base from V and 5 from J; bases not matched to a gene: 4. The germline CDR1 and CDR2 sequences are SNHLY and FYNNEI. As DNA, the CDR3 is TGTGCCAGCAGTGAAGGTAGCGGGGGGGCCCACAATGAGCAGTTCTTC. Translation gives CASSEGSGGAHNEQFF.

The J gene is TRBJ2-5, the V gene TRBV6-6; D is perhaps TRBD1 (5 bases). From germline, CDR1 is MNHNY and CDR2 SVGAGI (reference sequence). With 6 bases removed from V and 0 bases from J, the gap between germline ends came to 11 bases. The CDR3 loop spans 14 amino acids. CDR3 bases: TGTGCCAGCAGCTCGACAGCGAACCAAGAGACCCAGTACTTC. It translates to CASSSTANQETQYF.